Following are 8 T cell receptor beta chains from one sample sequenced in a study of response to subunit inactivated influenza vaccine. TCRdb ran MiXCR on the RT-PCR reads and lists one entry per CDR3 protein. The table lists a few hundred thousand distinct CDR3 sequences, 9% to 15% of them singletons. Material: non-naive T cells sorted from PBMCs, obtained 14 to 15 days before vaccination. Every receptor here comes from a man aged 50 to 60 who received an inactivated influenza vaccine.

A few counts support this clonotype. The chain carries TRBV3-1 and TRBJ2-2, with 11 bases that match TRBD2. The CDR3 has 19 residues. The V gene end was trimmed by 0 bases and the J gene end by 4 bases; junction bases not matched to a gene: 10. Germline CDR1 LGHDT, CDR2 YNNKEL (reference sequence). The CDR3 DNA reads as TGTGCCAGCAGCCAAGATCGGTCTAGCGGGAGGCCGGGCACCGGGGAGCTGTTTTTT. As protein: CASSQDRSSGRPGTGELFF.

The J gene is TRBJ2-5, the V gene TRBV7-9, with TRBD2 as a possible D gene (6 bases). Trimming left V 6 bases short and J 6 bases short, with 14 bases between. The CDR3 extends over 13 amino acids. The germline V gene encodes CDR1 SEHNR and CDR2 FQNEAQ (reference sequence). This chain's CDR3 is CASRSAGTQTQYF. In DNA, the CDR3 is TGTGCCAGCAGATCTGCAGGGACTCAGACCCAGTACTTC. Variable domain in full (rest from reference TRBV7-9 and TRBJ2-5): DTGVSQNPRHKITKRGQNVTFRCDPISEHNRLYWYRQTLGQGPEFLTYFQNEAQLEKSRLLSDRFSAERPKGSFSTLEIQRTEQGDSAMYLCASRSAGTQTQYFGPGTRLLVL.

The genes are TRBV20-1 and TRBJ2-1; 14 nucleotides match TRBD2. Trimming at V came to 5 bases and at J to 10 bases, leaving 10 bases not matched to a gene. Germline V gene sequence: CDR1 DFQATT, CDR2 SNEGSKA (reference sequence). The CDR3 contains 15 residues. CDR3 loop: CSAGGTSGGQKEQFF. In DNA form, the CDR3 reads TGCAGTGCTGGGGGGACTAGCGGGGGTCAAAAAGAGCAGTTCTTC.

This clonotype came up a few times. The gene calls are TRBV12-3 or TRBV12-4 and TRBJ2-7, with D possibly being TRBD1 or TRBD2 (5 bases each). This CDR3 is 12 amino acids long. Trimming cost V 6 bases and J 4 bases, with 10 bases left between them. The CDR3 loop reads CASRGEGYEQYF. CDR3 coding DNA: TGTGCCAGCAGGGGGGAAGGTTACGAGCAGTACTTC.

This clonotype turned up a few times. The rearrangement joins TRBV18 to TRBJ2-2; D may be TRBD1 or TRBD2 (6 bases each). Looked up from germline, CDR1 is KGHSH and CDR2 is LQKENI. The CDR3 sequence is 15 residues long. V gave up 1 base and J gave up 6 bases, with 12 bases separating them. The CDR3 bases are TGTGCCAGCTCACCACAGAACAGGGACTCCGGGGAGCTGTTTTTT. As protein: CASSPQNRDSGELFF.

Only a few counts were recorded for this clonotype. The CDR3 reads CASSQASYYGYTF. The CDR3 bases are TGCGCCAGCAGCCAAGCCAGTTACTATGGCTACACCTTC. This chain links TRBV4-3 with TRBJ1-2; D unclear. This CDR3 is built from 13 residues. Trimming took 1 base from V and 3 from J, leaving 6 bases between them. The germline CDR1 and CDR2 sequences are LGHNA and YSLEER.

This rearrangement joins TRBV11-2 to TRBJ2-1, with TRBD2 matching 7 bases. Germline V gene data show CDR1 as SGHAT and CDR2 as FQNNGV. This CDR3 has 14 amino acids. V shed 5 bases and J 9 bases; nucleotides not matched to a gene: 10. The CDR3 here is CASSLIAGGGEQFF. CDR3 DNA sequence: TGTGCCAGCAGCCTCATAGCGGGCGGGGGTGAGCAGTTCTTC.

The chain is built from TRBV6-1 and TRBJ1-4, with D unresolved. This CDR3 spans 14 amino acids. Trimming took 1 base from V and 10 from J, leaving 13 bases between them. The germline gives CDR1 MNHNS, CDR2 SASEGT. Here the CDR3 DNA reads TGTGCCAGCAGTGAAGGAGGGAAGCGCGTAAAACTGTTTTTT. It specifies CASSEGGKRVKLFF.